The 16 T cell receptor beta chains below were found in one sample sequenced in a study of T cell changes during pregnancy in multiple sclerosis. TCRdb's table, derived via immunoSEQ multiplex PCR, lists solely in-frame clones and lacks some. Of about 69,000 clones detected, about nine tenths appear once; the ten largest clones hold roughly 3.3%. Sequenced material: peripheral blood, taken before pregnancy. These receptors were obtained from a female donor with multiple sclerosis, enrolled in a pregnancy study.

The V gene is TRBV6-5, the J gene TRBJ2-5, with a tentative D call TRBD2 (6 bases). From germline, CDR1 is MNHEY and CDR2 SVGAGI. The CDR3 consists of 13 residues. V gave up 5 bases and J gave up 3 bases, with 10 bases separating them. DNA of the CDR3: TGTGCCAGCAGTGGGGACTGGAAAGAGACCCAGTACTTC. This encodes CASSGDWKETQYF.

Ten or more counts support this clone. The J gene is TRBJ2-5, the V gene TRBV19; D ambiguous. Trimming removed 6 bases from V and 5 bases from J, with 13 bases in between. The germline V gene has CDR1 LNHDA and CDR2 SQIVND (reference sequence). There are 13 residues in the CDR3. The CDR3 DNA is TGTGCCAGTAGGGTCCCCGCCGGGGAGACCCAGTACTTC. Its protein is CASRVPAGETQYF.

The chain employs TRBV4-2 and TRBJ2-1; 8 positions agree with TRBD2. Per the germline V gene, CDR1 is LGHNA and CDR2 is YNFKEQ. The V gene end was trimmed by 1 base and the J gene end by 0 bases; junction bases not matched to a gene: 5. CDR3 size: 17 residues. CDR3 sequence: CASSQGTSLSSYNEQFF. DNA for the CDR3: TGTGCCAGCAGCCAAGGGACTAGCCTAAGCTCCTACAATGAGCAGTTCTTC.

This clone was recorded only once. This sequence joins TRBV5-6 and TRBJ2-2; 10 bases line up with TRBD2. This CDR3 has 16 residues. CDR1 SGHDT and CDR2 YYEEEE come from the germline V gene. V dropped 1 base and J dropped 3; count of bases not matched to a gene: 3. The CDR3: CASSLWLAGDTGELFF. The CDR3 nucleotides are TGTGCCAGCAGCTTGTGGCTAGCGGGGGACACCGGGGAGCTGTTTTTT.

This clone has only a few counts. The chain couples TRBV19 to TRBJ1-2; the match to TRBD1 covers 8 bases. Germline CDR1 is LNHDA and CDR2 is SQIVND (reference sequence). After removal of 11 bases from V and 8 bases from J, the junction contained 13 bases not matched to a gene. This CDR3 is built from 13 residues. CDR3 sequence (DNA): TGTGCCGCCGGACAGGGATTTTTAGGAGGCTACACCTTC. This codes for CAAGQGFLGGYTF.

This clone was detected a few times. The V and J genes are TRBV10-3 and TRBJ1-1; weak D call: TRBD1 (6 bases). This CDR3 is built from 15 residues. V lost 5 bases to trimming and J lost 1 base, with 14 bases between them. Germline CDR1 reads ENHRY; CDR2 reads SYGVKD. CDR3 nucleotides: TGTGCCATCAGTCAGGTGGGGGCCGGGAACACTGAAGCTTTCTTT. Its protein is CAISQVGAGNTEAFF.

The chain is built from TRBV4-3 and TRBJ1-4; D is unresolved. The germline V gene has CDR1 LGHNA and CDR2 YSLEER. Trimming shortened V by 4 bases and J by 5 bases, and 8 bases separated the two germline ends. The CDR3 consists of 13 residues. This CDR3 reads CASSRGRNEKLFF. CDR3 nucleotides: TGCGCCAGCAGCCGCGGAAGGAATGAAAAACTGTTTTTT.

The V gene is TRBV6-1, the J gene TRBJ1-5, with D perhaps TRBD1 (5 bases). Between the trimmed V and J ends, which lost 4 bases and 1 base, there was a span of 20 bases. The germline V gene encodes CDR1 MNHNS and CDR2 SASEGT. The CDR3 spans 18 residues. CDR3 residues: CASSGSRDSGSSNQPQHF. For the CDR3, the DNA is TGTGCCAGCAGTGGATCCCGGGACTCCGGTTCGAGCAATCAGCCCCAGCATTTT.

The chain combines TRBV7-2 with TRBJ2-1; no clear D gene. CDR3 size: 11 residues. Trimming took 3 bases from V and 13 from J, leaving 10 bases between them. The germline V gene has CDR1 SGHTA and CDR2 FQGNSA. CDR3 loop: CASSFQVYQFF. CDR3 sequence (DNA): TGTGCCAGCAGCTTTCAGGTATATCAGTTCTTC.

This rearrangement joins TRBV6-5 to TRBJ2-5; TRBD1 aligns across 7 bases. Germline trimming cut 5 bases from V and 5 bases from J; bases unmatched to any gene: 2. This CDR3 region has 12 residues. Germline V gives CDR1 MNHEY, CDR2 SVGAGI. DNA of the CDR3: TGTGCCAGCAGTAAACAGGGGGAGACCCAGTACTTC. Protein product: CASSKQGETQYF.

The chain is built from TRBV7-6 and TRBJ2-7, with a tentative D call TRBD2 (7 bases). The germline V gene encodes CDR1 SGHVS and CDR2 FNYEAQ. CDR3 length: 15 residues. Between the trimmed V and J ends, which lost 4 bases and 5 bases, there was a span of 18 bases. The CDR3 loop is CASSSPTRGAHEQYF. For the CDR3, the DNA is TGTGCCAGCAGCTCACCGACCCGGGGGGCCCACGAGCAGTACTTC. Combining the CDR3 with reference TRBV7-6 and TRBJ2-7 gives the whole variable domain GAGVSQSPRYKVTKRGQDVALRCDPISGHVSLYWYRQALGQGPEFLTYFNYEAQQDKSGLPNDRFSAERPEGSISTLTIQRTEQRDSAMYRCASSSPTRGAHEQYFGPGTRLTVT.

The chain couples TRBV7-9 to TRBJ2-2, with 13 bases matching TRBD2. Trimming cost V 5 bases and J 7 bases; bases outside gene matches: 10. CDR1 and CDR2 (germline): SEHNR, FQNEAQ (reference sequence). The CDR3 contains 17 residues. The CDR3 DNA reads TGTGCCAGCAGCCTCCAGATGACTAGCGGGAGGCACGGGGAGCTGTTTTTT. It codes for CASSLQMTSGRHGELFF.

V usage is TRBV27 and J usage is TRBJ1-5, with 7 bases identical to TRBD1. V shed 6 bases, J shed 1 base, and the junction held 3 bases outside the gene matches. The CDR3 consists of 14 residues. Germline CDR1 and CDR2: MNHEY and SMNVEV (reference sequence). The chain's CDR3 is CASSPGGSNQPQHF. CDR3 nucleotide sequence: TGTGCCAGCAGCCCAGGGGGGAGCAATCAGCCCCAGCATTTT.

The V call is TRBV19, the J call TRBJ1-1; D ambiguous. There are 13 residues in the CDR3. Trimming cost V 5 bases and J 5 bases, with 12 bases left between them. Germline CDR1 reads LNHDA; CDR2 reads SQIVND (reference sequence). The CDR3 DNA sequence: TGTGCCAGTAGTCCAAAGTCGAGGACTGAAGCTTTCTTT. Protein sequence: CASSPKSRTEAFF.

The CDR3 loop reads CASSQRQGNSGNTIYF. The CDR3 region has the DNA TGCGCCAGCAGCCAGAGACAGGGTAACTCTGGAAACACCATATATTTT. The V call is TRBV5-1, the J call TRBJ1-3, with TRBD1 matching over 7 bases. In germline, CDR1 is SGHRS, CDR2 YFSETQ. There are 16 residues in the CDR3. J was trimmed by 0 bases and V by 4 bases; bases with no gene match: 7.

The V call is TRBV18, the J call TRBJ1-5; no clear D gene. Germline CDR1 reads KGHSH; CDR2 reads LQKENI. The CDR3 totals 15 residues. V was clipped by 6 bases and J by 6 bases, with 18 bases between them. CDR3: CASSTNEGSTQPQHF. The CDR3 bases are TGTGCCAGCTCTACAAACGAGGGTTCTACTCAGCCCCAGCATTTT.